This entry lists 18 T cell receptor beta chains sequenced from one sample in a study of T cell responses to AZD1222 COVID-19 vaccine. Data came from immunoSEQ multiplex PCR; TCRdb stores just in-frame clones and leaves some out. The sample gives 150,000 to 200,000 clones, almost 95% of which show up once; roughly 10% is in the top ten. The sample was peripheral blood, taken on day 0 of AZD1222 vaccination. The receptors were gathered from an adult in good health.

CDR3 amino acids: CASSQGAESDQPQHF. The CDR3 bases are TGTGCCAGCAGCCAGGGGGCGGAGAGTGATCAGCCCCAGCATTTT. The genes are TRBV5-4 and TRBJ1-5; 8 bases are shared with TRBD1. CDR1 is SGHNT and CDR2 is YYREEE in the germline V gene (reference sequence). This CDR3 region has 15 residues. V gave up 4 bases and J gave up 5 bases; unmatched junction bases: 8.

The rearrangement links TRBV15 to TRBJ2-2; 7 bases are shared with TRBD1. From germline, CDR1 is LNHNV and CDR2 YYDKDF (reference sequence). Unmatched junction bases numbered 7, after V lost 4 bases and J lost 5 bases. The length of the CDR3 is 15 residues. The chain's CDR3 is CATSTRQGRTGELFF. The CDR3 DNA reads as TGTGCCACCAGCACCCGACAGGGCAGGACCGGGGAGCTGTTTTTT.

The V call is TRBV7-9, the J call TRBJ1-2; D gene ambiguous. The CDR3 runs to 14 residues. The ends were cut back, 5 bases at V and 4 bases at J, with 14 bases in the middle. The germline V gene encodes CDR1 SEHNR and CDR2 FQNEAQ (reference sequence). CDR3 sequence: CASSPDRVRYGYTF. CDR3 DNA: TGTGCCAGCAGCCCAGACCGGGTGCGCTATGGCTACACCTTC.

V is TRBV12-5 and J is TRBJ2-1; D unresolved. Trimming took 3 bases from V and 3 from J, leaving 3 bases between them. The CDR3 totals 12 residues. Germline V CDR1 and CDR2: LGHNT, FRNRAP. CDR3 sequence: CASGFFYNEQFF. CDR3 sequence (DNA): TGTGCTAGTGGTTTCTTCTACAATGAGCAGTTCTTC.

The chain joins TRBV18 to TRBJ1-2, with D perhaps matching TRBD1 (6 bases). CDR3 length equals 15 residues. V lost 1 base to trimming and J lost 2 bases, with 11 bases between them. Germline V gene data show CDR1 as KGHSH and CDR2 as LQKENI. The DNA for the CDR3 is TGTGCCAGCTCACCACGAGGACAGCGGAACTATGGCTACACCTTC. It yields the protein CASSPRGQRNYGYTF. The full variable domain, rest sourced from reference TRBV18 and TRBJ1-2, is NAGVMQNPRHLVRRRGQEARLRCSPMKGHSHVYWYRQLPEEGLKFMVYLQKENIIDESGMPKERFSAEFPKEGPSILRIQQVVRGDSAAYFCASSPRGQRNYGYTFGSGTRLTVV.

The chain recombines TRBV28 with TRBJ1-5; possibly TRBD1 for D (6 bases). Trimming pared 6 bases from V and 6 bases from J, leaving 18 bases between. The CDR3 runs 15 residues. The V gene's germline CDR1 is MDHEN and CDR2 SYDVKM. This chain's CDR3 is CASSLPQGLRQPQHF. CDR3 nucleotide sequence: TGTGCCAGCAGCCTCCCTCAGGGGTTGCGTCAGCCCCAGCATTTT.

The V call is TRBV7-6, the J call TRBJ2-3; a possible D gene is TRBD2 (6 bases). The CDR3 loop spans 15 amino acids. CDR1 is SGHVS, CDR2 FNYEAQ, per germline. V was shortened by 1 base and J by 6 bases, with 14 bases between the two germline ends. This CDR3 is CASSLGSSEGDTQYF. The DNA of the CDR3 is TGTGCCAGCAGCTTAGGATCTAGCGAGGGGGATACGCAGTATTTT.

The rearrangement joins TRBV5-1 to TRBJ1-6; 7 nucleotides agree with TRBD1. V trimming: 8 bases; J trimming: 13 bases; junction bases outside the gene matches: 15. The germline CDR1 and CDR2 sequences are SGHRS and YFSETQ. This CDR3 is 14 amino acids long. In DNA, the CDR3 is TGCGCCAGTCGAAGGGAAACAGGGGAAGGGCCCCTCCACTTT. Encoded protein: CASRRETGEGPLHF.

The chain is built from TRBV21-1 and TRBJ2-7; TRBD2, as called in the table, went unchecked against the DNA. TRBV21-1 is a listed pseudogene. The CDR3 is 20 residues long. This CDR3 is CASSKGGRPTSPTSSYEQYF. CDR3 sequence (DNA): TGTGCCAGCAGCAAAGGCGGCAGACCTACCTCTCCAACGAGCTCCTACGAGCAGTACTTC.

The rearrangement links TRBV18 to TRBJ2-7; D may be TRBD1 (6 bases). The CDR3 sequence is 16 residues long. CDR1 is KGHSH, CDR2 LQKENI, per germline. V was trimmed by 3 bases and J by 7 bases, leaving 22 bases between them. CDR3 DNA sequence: TGTGCCAGCTCACCGGATCGGACAGCCGCATCTAGGGAGCAGTACTTC. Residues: CASSPDRTAASREQYF.

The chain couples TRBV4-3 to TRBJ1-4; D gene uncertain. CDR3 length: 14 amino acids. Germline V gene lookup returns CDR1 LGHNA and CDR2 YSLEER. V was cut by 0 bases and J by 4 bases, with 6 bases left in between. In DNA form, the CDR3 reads TGCGCCAGCAGCCAAGAATGGGGTAATGAAAAACTGTTTTTT. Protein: CASSQEWGNEKLFF.

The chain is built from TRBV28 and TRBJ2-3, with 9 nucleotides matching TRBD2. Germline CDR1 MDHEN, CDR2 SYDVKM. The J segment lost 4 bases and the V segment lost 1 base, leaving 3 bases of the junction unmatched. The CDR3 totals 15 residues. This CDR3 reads CASSLSRGGADTQYF. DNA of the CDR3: TGTGCCAGCAGTTTATCGCGGGGGGGGGCAGATACGCAGTATTTT.

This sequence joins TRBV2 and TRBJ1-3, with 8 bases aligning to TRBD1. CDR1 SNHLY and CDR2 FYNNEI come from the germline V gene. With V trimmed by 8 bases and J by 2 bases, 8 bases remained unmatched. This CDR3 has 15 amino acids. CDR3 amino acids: CASVEQGVPGNTIYF. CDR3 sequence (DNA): TGTGCCAGCGTGGAACAGGGGGTTCCTGGAAACACCATATATTTT.

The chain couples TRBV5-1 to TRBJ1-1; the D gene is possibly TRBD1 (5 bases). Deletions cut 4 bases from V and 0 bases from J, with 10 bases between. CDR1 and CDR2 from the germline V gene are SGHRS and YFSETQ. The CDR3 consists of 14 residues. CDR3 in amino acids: CASSLLGVNTEAFF. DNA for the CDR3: TGCGCCAGCAGCCTGCTGGGGGTGAACACTGAAGCTTTCTTT.

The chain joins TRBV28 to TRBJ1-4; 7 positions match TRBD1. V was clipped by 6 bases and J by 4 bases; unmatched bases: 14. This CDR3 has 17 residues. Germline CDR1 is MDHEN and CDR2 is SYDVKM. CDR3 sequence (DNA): TGTGCCAGCAGCTACGTTAAGGGACAGCCTCTTAATGAAAAACTGTTTTTT. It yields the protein CASSYVKGQPLNEKLFF. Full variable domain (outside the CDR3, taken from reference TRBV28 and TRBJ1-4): DVKVTQSSRYLVKRTGEKVFLECVQDMDHENMFWYRQDPGLGLRLIYFSYDVKMKEKGDIPEGYSVSREKKERFSLILESASTNQTSMYLCASSYVKGQPLNEKLFFGSGTQLSVL.

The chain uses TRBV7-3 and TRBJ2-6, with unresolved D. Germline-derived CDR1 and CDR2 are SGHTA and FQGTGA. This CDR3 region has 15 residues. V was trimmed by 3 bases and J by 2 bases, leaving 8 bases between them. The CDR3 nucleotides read TGTGCCAGCAGCTTGAATGGAGCTGGGGCCAACGTCCTGACTTTC. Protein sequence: CASSLNGAGANVLTF.

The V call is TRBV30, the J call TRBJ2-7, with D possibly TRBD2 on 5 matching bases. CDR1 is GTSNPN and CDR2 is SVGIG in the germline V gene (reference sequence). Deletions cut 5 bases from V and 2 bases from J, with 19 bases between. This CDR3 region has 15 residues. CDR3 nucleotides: TGTGCCTGGGCAGATTTTAGCGAATCAACCTACGAGCAGTACTTC. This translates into CAWADFSESTYEQYF.

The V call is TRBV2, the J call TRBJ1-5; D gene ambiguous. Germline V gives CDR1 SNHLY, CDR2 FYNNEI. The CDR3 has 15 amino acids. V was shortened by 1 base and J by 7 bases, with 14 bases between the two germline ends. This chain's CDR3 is CASSEGRAAAQPQHF. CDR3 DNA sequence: TGTGCCAGCAGTGAAGGGAGGGCAGCCGCCCAGCCCCAGCATTTT.